This TCR beta chain was observed in a study of OX40 agonist ivuxolimab in advanced cancers. Study as a whole: Dose-escalation patients suffered from hepatocellular carcinoma, melanoma, renal cell or head and neck cancer. Broader study findings: More expanded clones were found, on average, in CD8+ than in CD4+ T cells. There was clonal expansion of CD4+ and CD8+ blood T cells by week 6 at 0.1 to 3.0 mg/kg.

The CDR3 has 15 amino acids. Germline CDR1 SGDLS, CDR2 YYNGEE. The V end was cut by 0 bases, the J end by 4 bases, with 8 bases between. Produced via immunoSEQ multiplex PCR; TCRdb's table is partial and in-frame only. The table records about 100,000 clones, around 93% of them present only once. Remarks on this clone: Antigen specificity is unknown.

This material consisted of CD4+ or CD8+ T cells sorted from blood, taken in a trial of the OX40 agonist ivuxolimab. The clonotype was recovered from an adult with an advanced solid tumor such as melanoma, head and neck, liver or kidney cancer. The chain joins TRBV9 to TRBJ1-6; the D gene is possibly TRBD1 (6 bases). The CDR3 spells CASSVAGQYNSPLHF. In nucleotides, the CDR3 is TGTGCCAGCAGCGTAGCCGGACAGTATAATTCACCCCTCCACTTT.